The present TCR beta chain was sequenced within a study of blood T cell repertoires in COVID-19. The CDR3 covers 16 residues. Unmatched junction bases numbered 5, after V lost 0 bases and J lost 0 bases. CDR1 GTSNPN and CDR2 SVGIG come from the germline V gene (reference sequence). Clones were sequenced by immunoSEQ multiplex PCR, and TCRdb holds only the in-frame ones, with some missing. The repertoire consists of approximately 110,000 clones, with 60% to 85% occurring once and the leading ten covering about 0.85%. The receptor's source is a human donor with acute or convalescent COVID-19. The donor label of this sample is uncertain. The chain combines TRBV30 with TRBJ1-1, with 9 bases identical to TRBD1. Sequenced: peripheral blood. For the CDR3, the DNA is TGTGCCTGGAGTGTCCCGGGACAGGGCATGAACACTGAAGCTTTCTTT. Translated, it gives CAWSVPGQGMNTEAFF.